This paragraph reports one TCR beta chain. Its cognate antigen is unknown. Isolated RNA was reverse transcribed into cDNA used as the sequencing template. Only in-frame clones appear in the TCRdb table, and some are missing; sequencing was by immunoSEQ multiplex PCR. Of more than 200,000 clones listed, 43% are singletons. The data stem from a study of CD8+ T cells in alopecia areata. Study summary: Those treated were given oral tofacitinib at 5 to 10 mg twice daily. Whole-study findings and limits: Higher clonality was seen in lesional scalp than in normal scalp, especially in alopecia totalis/universalis.

Treatment: oral pan-JAK inhibitor, 5-10 mg twice daily. The investigators collected lesional scalp punch biopsies and peripheral blood from alopecia areata patients. CD4+ and CD8+ T cells were sorted from PBMCs stained for CD3, CD4 and CD8. This CDR3 spans 15 amino acids. The V and J ends lost 2 bases and 0 bases respectively, with 10 bases between them. Germline values: CDR1 SQVTM, CDR2 ANQGSEA. The V call is TRBV29-1, the J call TRBJ2-2; D may be TRBD1 (6 bases). This receptor was identified in a human donor with alopecia areata. This specimen consisted of CD4+ T cells sorted from blood, obtained at roughly week 36, from a patient treated with tofacitinib. The CDR3 spells CSVELGAANTGELFF. DNA for the CDR3: TGCAGCGTTGAATTGGGGGCTGCGAACACCGGGGAGCTGTTTTTT.